Listed below are T cell receptor beta chains from one sample, sequenced in a study of T cell changes during pregnancy in multiple sclerosis. Assay used: immunoSEQ multiplex PCR; TCRdb lists only in-frame clones, some missing. The table has 75,000 to 95,000 clones, around 90% seen once. This sample comprised peripheral blood, obtained before pregnancy. Receptor source: a female donor with multiple sclerosis, enrolled in a pregnancy study. The conserved cysteine and the conserved F or W are not part of the CDR3 here. The D gene is left open where the match is weak. Size is stated for part of the rows, as once, few or many counts, or as a class when the clone is expanded.

v_gene	d_gene	j_gene	abundance	CDR3aa
TRBV5-8	.	TRBJ2-7	.	ASSLGSGVVYEQY
TRBV7-2	TRBD2	TRBJ2-3	few	ASSLGWSSGGVSTDTQY
TRBV7-3	.	TRBJ2-1	.	ASSLTVATEQF
TRBV29-1	TRBD1	TRBJ2-2	.	SAETGGGAGELF
TRBV4-2	.	TRBJ2-1	.	ASSQDPGSPDNEQF
TRBV5-6	TRBD1	TRBJ1-2	.	ASSRDRGKVGRGYT
TRBV27	TRBD1	TRBJ2-7	.	ASSPGTGVAEQY
TRBV2	TRBD1	TRBJ1-4	.	ASSERILDRVAEKLF
TRBV7-8	TRBD1	TRBJ1-2	.	ASSLARQGSYT
TRBV27	TRBD1	TRBJ1-3	.	ASSLRGQGSLNTIY
TRBV7-9	.	TRBJ1-2	.	ASTYSGGDHYGYT
TRBV5-1	.	TRBJ2-7	few	ASSFQGRDEQY
TRBV4-1	.	TRBJ2-7	.	ASSQGRGLRYEQY
TRBV27	TRBD1	TRBJ1-6	once	ASSSSRQGGGSPLH
TRBV4-2	.	TRBJ2-3	.	ASSQVFPRHTDTQY
TRBV27	.	TRBJ1-5	.	ASSPKITGYGNQPQH
TRBV5-1	.	TRBJ1-2	.	ASSTQGTDGYT
TRBV30	.	TRBJ1-1	few	AWSGSNTEAF
TRBV2	.	TRBJ1-2	.	ASSERQNYGYT
TRBV7-9	TRBD2	TRBJ2-1	.	ASLTGTSGGGGSYNEQF
TRBV7-2	.	TRBJ2-2	.	ASSRDRNPTGELF
TRBV9	TRBD1	TRBJ1-2	.	ASSEVPATGSGYT
TRBV6-5	.	TRBJ1-1	.	ASKIPGNTEAF
TRBV5-4	TRBD1	TRBJ1-5	once	ASSRDREQPQH
TRBV15	.	TRBJ2-3	.	ATSRDQGDTQY
TRBV7-9	.	TRBJ1-2	.	ASSLIWSEKANYGYT
TRBV9	.	TRBJ2-1	.	ASSAQLEQF
TRBV6-5	.	TRBJ1-1	.	ASTRGANTEAF
TRBV29-1	.	TRBJ2-3	.	SAIQISTDTQY
TRBV6-5	.	TRBJ2-6	once	ASSRDFSGANVLT
TRBV29-1	TRBD1	TRBJ2-1	once	SVEEDRVPNEQF
TRBV29-1	.	TRBJ2-1	.	SVENLAHSYNEQF
TRBV5-1	TRBD2	TRBJ2-2	.	ASSLGGLAVNTGELF
TRBV28	TRBD1	TRBJ1-1	.	ASSLGDREAF
TRBV6-5	TRBD1	TRBJ1-5	.	ASRQGNQPQH
TRBV18	.	TRBJ2-1	.	ASSPGAYNEQF
TRBV5-4	.	TRBJ2-7	.	ASSPPQGRGRSYEQY
TRBV6-5	.	TRBJ1-1	.	ASRETVGAF
TRBV7-6	TRBD2	TRBJ2-3	.	ASSTDIAGASGTQY
TRBV6-5	TRBD1	TRBJ1-1	.	ASRPRTGKNTEAF
TRBV18	TRBD2	TRBJ2-1	.	ASSQRLAEEGTYNEQF
TRBV10-3	TRBD2	TRBJ2-3	.	AISEEREADTQY
TRBV5-1	.	TRBJ1-1	.	ASSFPVSGEAF
TRBV13	TRBD1	TRBJ2-7	.	ASISMTGGSYEQY
TRBV5-4	.	TRBJ1-1	.	ASSPHGAGRTEAF
TRBV21-1	.	TRBJ1-2	.	ASSNLGTDIGYT
TRBV7-8	TRBD1	TRBJ1-2	.	ASSLISGTENYGYT
TRBV6-5	.	TRBJ2-1	few	ASSLDREQF
TRBV5-1	.	TRBJ2-3	.	ASSTGGSTDTQY